This TCR beta chain was retrieved from a study of blood T cell repertoires in COVID-19. Whole-study context: Specimens from acute and convalescent COVID-19 originated in the United States, Italy and Spain.

This CDR3 has 17 amino acids. Trimming took off 2 bases at V and 1 base at J, with 11 bases between the two ends. Germline loops: CDR1 KGHDR, CDR2 SFDVKD. Profiled with immunoSEQ multiplex PCR; TCRdb holds only in-frame clones, not every one. The sample consists of roughly 300,000 clones, roughly 85% of them appearing once. Sequences were obtained from peripheral blood. This clonotype was obtained from a human donor in a cohort sampled during active COVID-19. V and J are TRBV24-1 and TRBJ2-6; D gene ambiguous. The CDR3 DNA sequence: TGTGCCACCAGTGATTCTCCCTTGCGTTCTGGGGCCAACGTCCTGACTTTC. Amino acid sequence: CATSDSPLRSGANVLTF.